This T cell receptor beta chain was recorded in a study of cytomegalovirus exposure and HLA in healthy donors. PCR was performed using 60 Vbeta and 13 Jbeta primers. Measured with immunoSEQ multiplex PCR; TCRdb has only the in-frame clones, and not every one. This sample's table has 100,000 to 150,000 clones. To note about this clone: Its specificity is unknown.

Regarding the study as a whole: In a later analysis, parvovirus B19, influenza, CMV and Epstein-Barr virus appeared linked to several top co-occurrence clusters.

The CDR3 is 15 amino acids. The trim removed 5 bases at V and 1 base at J, leaving 4 bases unmatched. Germline V gene lookup returns CDR1 LGHNA and CDR2 YSLEER. The source of this sequence is a middle-aged woman in good health and CMV-seropositive. This chain links TRBV4-3 with TRBJ1-5, with 8 bases fitting TRBD1. The sample consisted of PBMCs. CDR3 nucleotide sequence: TGCGCCAGCAGCAGGGACAGGCAAAGCAATCAGCCCCAGCATTTT. Its translation: CASSRDRQSNQPQHF.